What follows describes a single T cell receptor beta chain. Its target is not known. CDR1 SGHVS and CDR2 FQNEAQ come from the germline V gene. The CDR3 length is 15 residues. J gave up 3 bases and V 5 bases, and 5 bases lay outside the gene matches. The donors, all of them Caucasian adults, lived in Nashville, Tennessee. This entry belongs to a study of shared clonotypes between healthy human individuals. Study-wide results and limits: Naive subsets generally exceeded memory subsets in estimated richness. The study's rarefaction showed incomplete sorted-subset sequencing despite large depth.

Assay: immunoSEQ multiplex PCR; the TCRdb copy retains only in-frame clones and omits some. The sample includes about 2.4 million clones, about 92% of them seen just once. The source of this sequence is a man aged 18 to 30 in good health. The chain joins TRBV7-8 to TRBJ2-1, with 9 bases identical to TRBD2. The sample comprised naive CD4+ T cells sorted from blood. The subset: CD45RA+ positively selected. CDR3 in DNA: TGTGCCAGCAGCCTAGAGCGGGGGGACTACAATGAGCAGTTCTTC. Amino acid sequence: CASSLERGDYNEQFF.